These 32 T cell receptor beta chains were sequenced from one sample in a study of CD8+CD57+ T cells in acquired aplastic anemia. It was genomic DNA that served as the template for profiling TCR beta VDJ and CDR3. TCRdb redid the calling of the reads with MiXCR, one entry per CDR3 protein. This table holds a few hundred thousand distinct CDR3 sequences, approximately 57% found once. The specimen was sorted CD4+, CD8+, or CD8+CD57+ T cells (not recorded which) from PBMCs. The origin of the receptors is a human donor in good health.

This chain connects TRBV7-4 to TRBJ2-3; possible D gene TRBD1, 5 bases. This CDR3 has 13 amino acids. Germline CDR1 is SGHVT and CDR2 is SQSDAQ. CDR3 sequence (DNA): TGTGCTACGCAGGGCCCCCGAGCAGATACGCAGTATTTT. Encoded protein: CATQGPRADTQYF.

This rearrangement joins TRBV20-1 to TRBJ2-5, with D possibly being TRBD2 (6 bases). In germline, CDR1 is DFQATT, CDR2 SNEGSKA (reference sequence). V lost 6 bases to trimming and J lost 4 bases, with 12 bases between them. CDR3 length: 12 amino acids. The CDR3 region is CSARDQSETQYF. The CDR3, as DNA: TGCAGTGCGCGGGATCAATCAGAGACCCAGTACTTC.

This clonotype was picked up many times. V and J are TRBV5-8 and TRBJ1-2, with no clear D. CDR1 SGHTS and CDR2 YDEGEE come from the germline V gene. This CDR3 has 15 residues. V lost 6 bases to trimming and J lost 0 bases, with 15 bases between them. CDR3 coding DNA: TGTGCCAGCACCCGTGCCGAGTTCCCTAACTATGGCTACACCTTC. Protein product: CASTRAEFPNYGYTF. The variable domain in full, completed from reference TRBV5-8 and TRBJ1-2, reads EAGVTQSPTHLIKTRGQQATLRCSPISGHTSVYWYQQALGLGLQFLLWYDEGEERNRGNFPPRFSGRQFPNYSSELNVNALELEDSALYLCASTRAEFPNYGYTFGSGTRLTVV.

About this clonotype itself: A much larger clone lies a single base off, so this may be a read error. V gene TRBV7-8 combines with J gene TRBJ2-7; TRBD2 might be the D (6 bases). Germline-derived CDR1 and CDR2 are SGHVS and FQNEAQ. The CDR3 loop spans 15 amino acids. Trimming took 7 bases from V and 3 from J, leaving 19 bases between them. CDR3 DNA sequence: TGTGCCAGCATCCTCCGTAACGGGGGTGGCTACGAGCAGTACTTC. This sequence encodes CASILRNGGGYEQYF. Based on the CDR3 plus reference TRBV7-8 and TRBJ2-7, the full variable domain is GAGVSQSPRYKVAKRGQDVALRCDPISGHVSLFWYQQALGQGPEFLTYFQNEAQLDKSGLPSDRFFAERPEGSVSTLKIQRTQQEDSAVYLCASILRNGGGYEQYFGPGTRLTVT.

In the case of this clonotype: A much larger clone lies one base from this, so it may be a read error. The CDR3 sequence is CAGSQSSADGYTF. As DNA, the CDR3 is TGTGCCGGCAGCCAATCTTCCGCGGATGGCTACACCTTC. The chain combines TRBV4-2 with TRBJ1-2; no clear D gene. Germline V gives CDR1 LGHNA, CDR2 YNFKEQ. CDR3 size: 13 residues.

A few counts support this clonotype. The chain is built from TRBV20-1 and TRBJ2-3; D is undetermined. Germline V lookup: CDR1 DFQATT, CDR2 SNEGSKA (reference sequence). Trimming removed 0 bases at V and 2 bases at J, with 6 bases between. The CDR3 runs to 13 residues. The CDR3 region has the DNA TGCAGTGCTAGAGATCACTACACAGATACGCAGTATTTT. The encoded protein is CSARDHYTDTQYF.

This chain links TRBV6-1 with TRBJ2-7; perhaps TRBD2 as D (6 bases). Trimming removed 5 bases at V and 2 bases at J, with 13 bases between. The CDR3 covers 14 residues. Germline V gene data show CDR1 as MNHNS and CDR2 as SASEGT. CDR3 in amino acids: CASSPWRGTYEQYF. The CDR3 region has the DNA TGTGCCAGCAGTCCGTGGCGGGGAACCTACGAGCAGTACTTC.

As to this clonotype: An end of the junction differs from the germline gene, which may be a read error. The chain uses TRBV5-1 and TRBJ1-2; 12 bases fit TRBD1. This CDR3 contains 16 residues. Germline V CDR1 and CDR2: SGHRS, YFSETQ. CDR3 coding DNA: TGCGCCAGCAGCCCTTCCGGGACAGGGGGCGTCTATGACTACACCTTC. Translated: CASSPSGTGGVYDYTF.

Details on this clonotype: This may be a read error: a much more frequent sequence differs by one nucleotide. The J gene is TRBJ2-3, the V gene TRBV6-1; TRBD1 is a possible D gene (5 bases). CDR3 length: 14 residues. Per germline, CDR1 MNHNS and CDR2 SASEGT. In nucleotides, the CDR3 is TGTGCCAGCACAGACAGTTATCCCCCAGATAAGCAGTATTTT. The encoded protein is CASTDSYPPDKQYF.

J is TRBJ2-6 and V is TRBV11-3; D gene ambiguous. CDR3 length equals 16 residues. CDR1 is SGHNT, CDR2 YENEEA, per germline. The V and J ends lost 2 bases and 1 base respectively, with 9 bases between them. CDR3 sequence (DNA): TGTGCCAGCAGCTTATCGGTCGGGTCTGGGGCCAACGTCCTGACTTTC. Protein product: CASSLSVGSGANVLTF.

This rearrangement joins TRBV4-1 to TRBJ2-1; no reliable D call. The V gene's germline CDR1 is MGHRA and CDR2 YSYEKL. CDR3 length: 11 amino acids. Trimming removed 1 base from V and 14 bases from J, with 9 bases in between. As DNA, the CDR3 is TGCGCCAGCAGCCAAGGTCCGGTAAAGTTCTTC. The encoded protein is CASSQGPVKFF.

The J gene is TRBJ2-7, the V gene TRBV9; TRBD1 matches 8 bases. The length of the CDR3 is 13 residues. Unmatched junction bases numbered 4, after V lost 3 bases and J lost 5 bases. Germline V gene lookup returns CDR1 SGDLS and CDR2 YYNGEE. The CDR3: CASSAGQGNEQYF. Here the CDR3 DNA reads TGTGCCAGCAGCGCCGGACAGGGAAACGAGCAGTACTTC.

The chain is built from TRBV5-1 and TRBJ2-7; weak D call: TRBD1 (5 bases). Germline V lookup: CDR1 SGHRS, CDR2 YFSETQ. The CDR3 has 14 residues. V was cut by 3 bases and J by 6 bases, with 16 bases left in between. CDR3 bases: TGCGCCAGCAGCTCAGGGCAGGGCTTCGGCGAGCAGTACTTC. Protein: CASSSGQGFGEQYF.

The gene calls are TRBV11-3 and TRBJ2-5; D unclear. Germline assignment: CDR1 SGHNT and CDR2 YENEEA. Trimming took 2 bases from V and 2 from J, leaving 6 bases between them. The CDR3 spans 13 residues. CDR3 in amino acids: CASSLKAQETQYF. In DNA, the CDR3 is TGTGCCAGCAGCTTAAAGGCTCAAGAGACCCAGTACTTC.

In its sample, this clonotype was seen a few times. This rearrangement joins TRBV20-1 to TRBJ1-1; 9 bases fit TRBD1. Germline V gene data show CDR1 as DFQATT and CDR2 as SNEGSKA (reference sequence). After removal of 5 bases from V and 3 bases from J, the junction contained 4 bases not matched to a gene. The CDR3 spans 13 residues. In DNA, the CDR3 is TGCAGTGCTGGGGGACAGGGAGACACTGAAGCTTTCTTT. It codes for CSAGGQGDTEAFF.

The gene calls are TRBV19 and TRBJ1-5, with D maybe TRBD1 (5 bases). The V gene's germline CDR1 is LNHDA and CDR2 SQIVND (reference sequence). V shed 7 bases and J shed 7 bases, with 17 bases lying between them. There are 14 residues in the CDR3. CDR3 residues: CASTLHGGSQPQHF. CDR3 DNA sequence: TGTGCCAGTACCCTGCATGGGGGGAGCCAGCCCCAGCATTTT.

This chain uses TRBV5-1 with TRBJ2-2; D is perhaps TRBD2 (5 bases). Trimming removed 4 bases at V and 7 bases at J, with 8 bases between. The CDR3 extends over 12 amino acids. The V gene's germline CDR1 is SGHRS and CDR2 YFSETQ. Here the CDR3 DNA reads TGCGCCAGCAGCAGCACTAGCGGGGAGCTGTTTTTT. Its protein is CASSSTSGELFF.

The rearrangement uses TRBV7-2 and TRBJ1-1, with D uncertain. In germline, CDR1 is SGHTA, CDR2 FQGNSA. V dropped 3 bases and J dropped 3 bases, with 8 bases sitting between them. This CDR3 is 13 amino acids long. CDR3: CASSFPVDTEAFF. CDR3 nucleotide sequence: TGTGCCAGCAGCTTTCCCGTGGACACTGAAGCTTTCTTT.

This clonotype was seen only once. The rearrangement uses TRBV10-1 and TRBJ2-1; TRBD2 agrees at 8 bases. CDR3 size: 14 residues. V shed 0 bases and J 9 bases; nucleotides not matched to a gene: 4. Germline CDR1 is WNHNN and CDR2 is SYGVQD (reference sequence). CDR3 DNA: TGCGCCAGCAGTGAGTCACCGGGAGGGGGTGAGCAGTTCTTC. This codes for CASSESPGGGEQFF.

A note on this clonotype: At one of its ends the junction is not consistent with the germline gene, which may arise from a read error. J is TRBJ2-2 and V is TRBV29-1; D tentatively reads TRBD1 or TRBD2 (5 bases each). The CDR3 runs 14 residues. In germline, CDR1 is SQVTM, CDR2 ANQGSEA. CDR3 sequence reads: CSVEDRVNTGELLF. The CDR3 DNA is TGCAGCGTTGAAGACAGGGTCAACACCGGGGAGCTGCTTTTT.

This clonotype was detected once. The V and J genes are TRBV2 and TRBJ2-3; possible D gene TRBD1, 6 bases. Germline-derived CDR1 and CDR2 are SNHLY and FYNNEI. The CDR3 is 11 residues long. Trimming shortened V by 3 bases and J by 11 bases, and 9 bases separated the two germline ends. In DNA, the CDR3 is TGTGCCAGCAGTGACTGGGGACAGCAGTATTTT. It codes for CASSDWGQQYF.

About this clonotype itself: It is likely a read error, because the conserved phenylalanine at the end of the CDR3 is missing. The DNA is omitted, as the CDR3 cannot be located on it reliably, and the CDR3 follows TCRdb's listing. The chain couples TRBV7-9 to TRBJ2-5; the D call TRBD2 from the table was never checked on the DNA. Germline CDR1 SEHNR, CDR2 FQNEAQ (reference sequence). The CDR3 has 8 residues if both end residues are counted. The CDR3 is CASSFREV.

The chain is built from TRBV9 and TRBJ2-7; D is unresolved. This CDR3 is 12 amino acids long. The germline V gene encodes CDR1 SGDLS and CDR2 YYNGEE. Trimming cost V 4 bases and J 6 bases, with 11 bases left between them. This chain's CDR3 is CASSPPSLEQYF. CDR3 nucleotide sequence: TGTGCCAGCAGCCCTCCGTCGCTCGAGCAGTACTTC.

The V call is TRBV9, the J call TRBJ1-1; no clear D. Trimming shortened V by 4 bases and J by 3 bases, and 10 bases separated the two germline ends. The germline gives CDR1 SGDLS, CDR2 YYNGEE. The CDR3 runs 13 residues. The CDR3: CASSIGRYTEAFF. CDR3 in DNA: TGTGCCAGCAGCATAGGACGGTACACTGAAGCTTTCTTT.

The chain combines TRBV10-3 with TRBJ2-7; a weak D match, TRBD2 (5 bases). Germline lookup yields CDR1 ENHRY and CDR2 SYGVKD. Trimming pared 2 bases from V and 3 bases from J, leaving 11 bases between. CDR3 length equals 14 residues. CDR3 nucleotides: TGTGCCATCAGTGAGCGGAGGCAGGACTACGAGCAGTACTTC. Residues: CAISERRQDYEQYF.

The V call is TRBV7-8, the J call TRBJ2-2; D call uncertain. Germline values: CDR1 SGHVS, CDR2 FQNEAQ. Trimming took 2 bases from V and 6 from J, leaving 10 bases between them. The CDR3 is 14 amino acids. In nucleotides, the CDR3 is TGTGCCAGCAGCTTATCCCTTAGGTCCGGGGAGCTGTTTTTT. The encoded protein is CASSLSLRSGELFF.

The chain joins TRBV12-3 or TRBV12-4 to TRBJ1-6; possible D gene TRBD1, 6 bases. This CDR3 is 17 amino acids long. Between the trimmed V and J ends, which lost 5 bases and 13 bases, there was a span of 27 bases. The CDR3 loop reads CASSPLGTNHRIVPLHF. Here the CDR3 DNA reads TGTGCCAGCAGTCCTCTCGGGACAAATCACCGAATCGTTCCCCTCCACTTT.

Ten or more counts support this clonotype. The chain couples TRBV4-1 to TRBJ2-7; 7 bases align to TRBD1. The CDR3 length is 14 residues. V gave up 5 bases and J gave up 4 bases; unmatched junction bases: 8. CDR1 and CDR2 (germline): MGHRA, YSYEKL. This chain's CDR3 is CASSSRQGPYEQYF. CDR3 nucleotides: TGCGCCAGCAGCTCTCGACAGGGCCCATACGAGCAGTACTTC.

This clonotype appeared many times. The chain recombines TRBV20-1 with TRBJ2-5; D remains ambiguous. The CDR3 extends over 13 amino acids. CDR1 is DFQATT, CDR2 SNEGSKA, per germline (reference sequence). V lost 1 base to trimming and J lost 3 bases, with 9 bases between them. The CDR3 coding sequence is TGCAGTGCTAGAGTTATTGTCGAAGAGACCCAGTACTTC. It translates to CSARVIVEETQYF.

This clonotype appeared a few times. This sequence joins TRBV20-1 and TRBJ2-7; D is perhaps TRBD2 (6 bases). Germline V CDR1 and CDR2: DFQATT, SNEGSKA (reference sequence). The CDR3 loop spans 12 amino acids. Trimming left V 3 bases short and J 1 base short, with 7 bases between. CDR3 region: CSASGTSYEQYF. The DNA of the CDR3 is TGCAGTGCTAGCGGGACTTCCTACGAGCAGTACTTC.

This clonotype appeared many times. This sequence joins TRBV6-6 and TRBJ1-2, with D tentatively TRBD1 (5 bases). Germline CDR1 and CDR2: MNHNY and SVGAGI (reference sequence). Trimming cost V 10 bases and J 2 bases, with 11 bases left between them. The CDR3 length is 12 residues. The CDR3: CANGGPNYGYTF. CDR3 coding DNA: TGTGCCAACGGGGGACCGAACTATGGCTACACCTTC.

In its sample, this clonotype was seen many times. The chain joins TRBV28 to TRBJ2-1, with D unclear. There are 13 residues in the CDR3. Trimming shortened V by 0 bases and J by 5 bases, and 5 bases separated the two germline ends. Germline CDR1 reads MDHEN; CDR2 reads SYDVKM. The CDR3 DNA is TGTGCCAGCAGTTTATGGCTAGACAATGAGCAGTTCTTC. Translation: CASSLWLDNEQFF.